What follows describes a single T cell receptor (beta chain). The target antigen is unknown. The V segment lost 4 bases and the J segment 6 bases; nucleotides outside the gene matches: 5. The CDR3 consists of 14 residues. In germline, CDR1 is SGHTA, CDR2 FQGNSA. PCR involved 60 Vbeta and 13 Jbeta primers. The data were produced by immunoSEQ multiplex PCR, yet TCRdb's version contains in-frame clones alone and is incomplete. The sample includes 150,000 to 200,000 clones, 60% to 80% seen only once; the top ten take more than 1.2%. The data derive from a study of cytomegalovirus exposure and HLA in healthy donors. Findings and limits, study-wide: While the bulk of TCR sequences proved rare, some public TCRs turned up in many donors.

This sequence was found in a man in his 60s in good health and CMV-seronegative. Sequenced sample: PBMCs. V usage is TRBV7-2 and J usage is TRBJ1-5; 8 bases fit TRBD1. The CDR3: CASSYDRGGQPQHF. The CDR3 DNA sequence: TGTGCCAGCAGCTATGACAGGGGCGGTCAGCCCCAGCATTTT.